This T cell receptor beta chain originates from a study of T-cell reconstitution after alpha-beta-depleted transplantation in children. Preparation of the TCRbeta library was carried out with unique molecular identifiers. TCRdb passed the PCR reads through MiXCR, listing each CDR3 protein once. The sample has 350,000 to 450,000 distinct CDR3 sequences; 20% are singletons. This CDR3 contains 16 residues. The V gene end was trimmed by 4 bases and the J gene end by 7 bases; junction bases not matched to a gene: 10. The germline gives CDR1 KGHSH, CDR2 LQKENI. The sequencing used PBMCs from the stem cell graft donor, collected from the stem cell graft. The chain couples TRBV18 to TRBJ2-1; TRBD1 agrees at 10 bases. This clonotype was sampled from a human donor who donated a stem cell graft to a child with acute myeloid leukemia. This chain's CDR3 is CASSRPGQGDRNEQFF. The CDR3 nucleotides are TGTGCCAGCTCACGACCCGGACAGGGGGATAGAAATGAGCAGTTCTTC. The full variable domain, its missing parts supplied by reference TRBV18 and TRBJ2-1, is NAGVMQNPRHLVRRRGQEARLRCSPMKGHSHVYWYRQLPEEGLKFMVYLQKENIIDESGMPKERFSAEFPKEGPSILRIQQVVRGDSAAYFCASSRPGQGDRNEQFFGPGTRLTVL.